This TCR beta chain is from a study of blood T cell repertoires in COVID-19. As for the study in general: COVID-19 samples from acute and convalescent phases originated in the United States, Italy and Spain. T cells, B-cell-depleted T cells, or PBMCs supplied cDNA or gDNA.

This clone was seen a handful of times. V shed 2 bases and J 9 bases; nucleotides not matched to a gene: 11. Germline CDR1 SGHDT, CDR2 YYEEEE. The CDR3 length is 16 residues. As processed by the authors: The assay estimated nucleated cells by amplifying reference gene primers. The protocol was immunoSEQ multiplex PCR, while the TCRdb copy is restricted to in-frame clones and leaves out a portion. For V, J and clone size, that table is used; D and trimming come from the DNA. In the table there are 170,000 or so clones, approximately 86% of which are singletons. The clonotype comes from a man between 35 and 55 years old with active or convalescent COVID-19. The gene calls are TRBV5-6 and TRBJ1-6, with 7 positions matching TRBD1. The specimen sequenced was peripheral blood. CDR3 protein: CASSLSRQGVFSPLHF. CDR3 sequence (DNA): TGTGCCAGCAGCTTAAGTCGTCAGGGGGTTTTTTCACCCCTCCACTTT.